These T cell receptor beta chains were read from a single sample in a study of T cells in Graves' hyperthyroidism and ophthalmopathy. TCRdb used MiXCR to reprocess the multiplex PCR reads, holding one entry per CDR3 protein. The sample shows a few hundred thousand distinct CDR3 sequences, less than 25% of them seen only once. Input material: blood. All receptors derive from a man between 18 and 29 years old with Graves' hyperthyroidism. Each CDR3 is given with its conserved first and last residue. The D gene is left open where the match is weak. Only part of the rows carry a size: once, few, many, or a class if the clone is expanded.

j_gene: TRBJ1-1
d_gene: TRBD1
abundance: many
v_gene: TRBV12-3/TRBV12-4
CDR3nt: TGTGCCAGCACAGGGGACAGAGTGAACACTGAAGCTTTCTTT
CDR3aa: CASTGDRVNTEAFF

j_gene: TRBJ2-7
d_gene: NA
abundance: many
v_gene: TRBV12-3/TRBV12-4
CDR3nt: TGTGCCAGCAGCCGGGGGACCACTGTTTACGAGCAGTACTTC
CDR3aa: CASSRGTTVYEQYF

j_gene: TRBJ2-7
d_gene: TRBD1
abundance: many
v_gene: TRBV27
CDR3nt: TGTGCCAGCAGTTTGCAGGGGGCGACCGCCTACGAGCAGTACTTC
CDR3aa: CASSLQGATAYEQYF

j_gene: TRBJ2-5
d_gene: TRBD2
abundance: NA
v_gene: TRBV6-1
CDR3nt: TGTTCCGGGGGGTCGTGGTACCAAGAGACCCAGTACTTC
CDR3aa: CSGGSWYQETQYF

j_gene: TRBJ1-5
d_gene: TRBD1
abundance: NA
v_gene: TRBV12-3/TRBV12-4
CDR3nt: TGTGCCAGCAGTAAAAGACAGGGCGAGAGCAATCAGCCCCAGCATTTT
CDR3aa: CASSKRQGESNQPQHF

j_gene: TRBJ1-1
d_gene: NA
abundance: many
v_gene: TRBV6-2/TRBV6-3
CDR3nt: TGTGCCAGCAGTTTTGACAGGAGGGGACTGAATTTGAACACTGAAGCTTTCTTT
CDR3aa: CASSFDRRGLNLNTEAFF

j_gene: TRBJ2-7
d_gene: TRBD1
abundance: NA
v_gene: TRBV30
CDR3nt: TGTGCCTGGAGCGCGAAGGGGACAGGGATCTACGAGCAGTACTTC
CDR3aa: CAWSAKGTGIYEQYF

j_gene: TRBJ2-7
d_gene: NA
abundance: few
v_gene: TRBV7-6
CDR3nt: TGTGCCAGCAGCGCACTCGAGGGACGGTCCTCCTACGAGCAGTACTTC
CDR3aa: CASSALEGRSSYEQYF

j_gene: TRBJ2-4
d_gene: NA
abundance: few
v_gene: TRBV3-1
CDR3nt: TGTGCCAGCAGCACCACAAGTAGCGGCCTAGCCAAAAACATTCAGTACTTC
CDR3aa: CASSTTSSGLAKNIQYF

j_gene: TRBJ1-1
d_gene: TRBD1
abundance: many
v_gene: TRBV6-1
CDR3nt: TGTGCCAGCAGTGAAGCCGGGACAGGGAGCACTGAAGCTTTCTTT
CDR3aa: CASSEAGTGSTEAFF

j_gene: TRBJ2-7
d_gene: TRBD1
abundance: few
v_gene: TRBV3-1
CDR3nt: TGTGCCAGCAGCCAAGAAACAGGGGGCGGATACGAGCAGTACTTC
CDR3aa: CASSQETGGGYEQYF

j_gene: TRBJ2-5
d_gene: NA
abundance: many
v_gene: TRBV9
CDR3nt: TGTGCCAGCAGCTTTAGACCTGGAGGTCAAGAGACCCAGTACTTC
CDR3aa: CASSFRPGGQETQYF

j_gene: TRBJ2-5
d_gene: TRBD1
abundance: many
v_gene: TRBV30
CDR3nt: TGTGCCTGGAACAGGGGGGACAGTTTACTTGAGACCCAGTACTTC
CDR3aa: CAWNRGDSLLETQYF

j_gene: TRBJ2-3
d_gene: TRBD2
abundance: many
v_gene: TRBV7-2
CDR3nt: TGTGCCAGCAGTTATCTTCGGTCTTCGGCTAGCGGGGGGCTCACAGATACGCAGTATTTT
CDR3aa: CASSYLRSSASGGLTDTQYF

j_gene: TRBJ2-5
d_gene: TRBD2
abundance: many
v_gene: TRBV5-1
CDR3nt: TGCGCCAGCAGCCAGCCGGGACTAGAGGAGACCCAGTACTTC
CDR3aa: CASSQPGLEETQYF

j_gene: TRBJ2-1
d_gene: TRBD2
abundance: many
v_gene: TRBV12-3/TRBV12-4
CDR3nt: TGTGCCAGCAGTCTCACTAGCGGGGGGATTCATGAGCAGTTCTTC
CDR3aa: CASSLTSGGIHEQFF

j_gene: TRBJ2-7
d_gene: NA
abundance: NA
v_gene: TRBV6-1
CDR3nt: TGTGCCACTAACACGGGACGTGGGGACGAGCAGTACTTC
CDR3aa: CATNTGRGDEQYF

j_gene: TRBJ2-7
d_gene: NA
abundance: NA
v_gene: TRBV19
CDR3nt: TGTGCCAGTAGCCCTGACCTGGACAGAGTCTACGAGCAGTACTTC
CDR3aa: CASSPDLDRVYEQYF

j_gene: TRBJ2-4
d_gene: NA
abundance: NA
v_gene: TRBV7-9
CDR3nt: TGTGCCAGCAGCTCCCCCCGGACAGCGGCGGACATTAAGTACTTC
CDR3aa: CASSSPRTAADIKYF

j_gene: TRBJ2-4
d_gene: NA
abundance: many
v_gene: TRBV10-3
CDR3nt: TGTGCCATCAGTGAGTCGGCAGCTCTAGCCAAAAACATTCAGTACTTC
CDR3aa: CAISESAALAKNIQYF

j_gene: TRBJ1-5
d_gene: NA
abundance: many
v_gene: TRBV28
CDR3nt: TGTGCCAGCAGCCCCTTGGGGGATCAGCCCCAGCATTTT
CDR3aa: CASSPLGDQPQHF

j_gene: TRBJ1-5
d_gene: TRBD1
abundance: many
v_gene: TRBV12-3/TRBV12-4
CDR3nt: TGTGCCAGCAGTTTAGTTATGGGAGGGACAGGGCCTCAGCCCCAGCATTTT
CDR3aa: CASSLVMGGTGPQPQHF

j_gene: TRBJ1-1
d_gene: TRBD1
abundance: NA
v_gene: TRBV12-3/TRBV12-4
CDR3nt: TGTGCCAGCAGTTTTGGGGATAGGGGACAGGCGGAAGCTTTCTTT
CDR3aa: CASSFGDRGQAEAFF

j_gene: TRBJ2-2
d_gene: TRBD1
abundance: many
v_gene: TRBV11-2
CDR3nt: TGTGCCAGCAGCCCCCGGACAGGGACCGGGGAGCTGTTTTTT
CDR3aa: CASSPRTGTGELFF

j_gene: TRBJ1-2
d_gene: NA
abundance: many
v_gene: TRBV6-1
CDR3nt: TGTGCCAGCAGTGAAGCGGGAGGAAGGGAAGTTCTCTATGGCTACACCTTC
CDR3aa: CASSEAGGREVLYGYTF

j_gene: TRBJ2-2
d_gene: NA
abundance: few
v_gene: TRBV6-1
CDR3nt: TGTGCCAGCAGTAGTACAGGGTTAGGCACCGGGGAGCTGTTTTTT
CDR3aa: CASSSTGLGTGELFF

j_gene: TRBJ1-1
d_gene: NA
abundance: many
v_gene: TRBV12-5
CDR3nt: TGTGCTAGTGCTTTCTTTGGGAACACTGAAGCTTTCTTT
CDR3aa: CASAFFGNTEAFF

j_gene: TRBJ1-1
d_gene: NA
abundance: many
v_gene: TRBV7-2
CDR3nt: TGTGCCAGCAGCCCAAGGGCCGGGGCCGACACTGAAGCTTTCTTT
CDR3aa: CASSPRAGADTEAFF

j_gene: TRBJ2-7
d_gene: NA
abundance: many
v_gene: TRBV12-3/TRBV12-4
CDR3nt: TGTGCCAGCCAAGGGGGGCGCGAGCAGTACTTC
CDR3aa: CASQGGREQYF

j_gene: TRBJ2-7
d_gene: TRBD2
abundance: few
v_gene: TRBV11-2
CDR3nt: TGTGCCAGCAGCTCCATGCTAGTGGGGGGGAGGTCCTACGAGCAGTACTTC
CDR3aa: CASSSMLVGGRSYEQYF

j_gene: TRBJ1-6
d_gene: TRBD1
abundance: NA
v_gene: TRBV5-1
CDR3nt: TGCGCCAGCAGCTTGACAGGGGGGGATTCACCCCTCCACTTT
CDR3aa: CASSLTGGDSPLHF

j_gene: TRBJ1-1
d_gene: NA
abundance: many
v_gene: TRBV12-3/TRBV12-4
CDR3nt: TGTGCCAGCAGTTTCGAGTTTTCGGAAGCTTTCTTT
CDR3aa: CASSFEFSEAFF

j_gene: TRBJ2-5
d_gene: NA
abundance: many
v_gene: TRBV7-3
CDR3nt: TGTGCCAGCAGCCTGGGGGACACCCGAGAGACCCAGTACTTC
CDR3aa: CASSLGDTRETQYF